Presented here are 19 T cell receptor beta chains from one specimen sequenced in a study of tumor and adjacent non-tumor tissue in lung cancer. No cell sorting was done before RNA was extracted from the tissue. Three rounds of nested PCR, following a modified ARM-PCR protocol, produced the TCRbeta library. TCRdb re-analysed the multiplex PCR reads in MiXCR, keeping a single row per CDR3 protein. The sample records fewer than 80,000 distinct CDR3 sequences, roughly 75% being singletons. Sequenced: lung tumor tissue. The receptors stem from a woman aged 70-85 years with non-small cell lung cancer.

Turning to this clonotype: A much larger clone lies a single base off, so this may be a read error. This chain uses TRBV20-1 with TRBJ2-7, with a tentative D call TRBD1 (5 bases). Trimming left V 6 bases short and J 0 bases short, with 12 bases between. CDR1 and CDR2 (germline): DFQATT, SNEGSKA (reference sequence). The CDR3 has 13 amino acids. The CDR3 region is CSATQDISYEQYF. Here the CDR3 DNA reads TGCAGTGCCACCCAGGACATCTCCTACGAGCAGTACTTC.

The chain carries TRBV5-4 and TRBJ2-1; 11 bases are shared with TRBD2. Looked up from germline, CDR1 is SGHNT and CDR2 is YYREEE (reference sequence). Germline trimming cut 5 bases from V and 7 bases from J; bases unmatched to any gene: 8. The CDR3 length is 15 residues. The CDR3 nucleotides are TGTGCCAGCAGTCGGCCTAGCGGGGGGATGAATGAGCAGTTCTTC. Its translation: CASSRPSGGMNEQFF.

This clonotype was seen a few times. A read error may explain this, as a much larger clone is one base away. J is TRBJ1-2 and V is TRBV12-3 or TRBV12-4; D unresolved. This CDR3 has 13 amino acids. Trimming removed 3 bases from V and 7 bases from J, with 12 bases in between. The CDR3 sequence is CASSFGDMGGYTF. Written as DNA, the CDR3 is TGTGCCAGCAGTTTCGGCGACATGGGTGGCTACACCTTC.

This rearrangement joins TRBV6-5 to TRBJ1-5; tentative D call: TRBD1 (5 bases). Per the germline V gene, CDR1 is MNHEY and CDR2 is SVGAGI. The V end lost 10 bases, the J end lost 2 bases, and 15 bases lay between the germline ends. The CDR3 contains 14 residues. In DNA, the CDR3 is TGTGCCAACAGGAATATAGGGCGCAATCAGCCCCAGCATTTT. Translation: CANRNIGRNQPQHF.

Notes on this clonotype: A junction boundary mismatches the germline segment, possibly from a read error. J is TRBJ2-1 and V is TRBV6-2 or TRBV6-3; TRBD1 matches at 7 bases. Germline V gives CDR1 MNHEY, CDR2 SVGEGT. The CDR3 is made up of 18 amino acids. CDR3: CTSSYSAFRDRQYDEQFF. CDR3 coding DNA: TGTACCAGCAGTTACTCGGCATTCAGGGACAGACAATACGATGAGCAGTTCTTC.

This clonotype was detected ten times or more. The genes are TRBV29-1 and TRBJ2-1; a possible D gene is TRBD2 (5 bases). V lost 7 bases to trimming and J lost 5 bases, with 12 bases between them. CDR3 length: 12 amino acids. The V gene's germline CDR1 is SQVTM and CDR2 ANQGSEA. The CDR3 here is CSAADGDNEQFF. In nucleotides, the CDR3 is TGCAGCGCCGCTGACGGGGACAATGAGCAGTTCTTC.

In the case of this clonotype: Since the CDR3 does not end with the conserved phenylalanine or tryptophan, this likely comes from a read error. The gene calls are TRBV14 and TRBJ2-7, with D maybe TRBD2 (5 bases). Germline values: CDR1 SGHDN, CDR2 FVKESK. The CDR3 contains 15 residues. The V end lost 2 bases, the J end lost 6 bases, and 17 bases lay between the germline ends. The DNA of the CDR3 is TGTGCCAGCAGCCAAAGACGGGGTGTTCTAACCGAGCAGTACTCC. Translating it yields CASSQRRGVLTEQYS.

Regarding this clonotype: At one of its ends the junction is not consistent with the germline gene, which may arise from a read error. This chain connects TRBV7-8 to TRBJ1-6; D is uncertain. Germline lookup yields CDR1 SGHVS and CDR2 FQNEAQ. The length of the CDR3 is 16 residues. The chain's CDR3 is CASRFWAVHYNSPLHF. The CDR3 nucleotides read TGTGCCAGCAGGTTCTGGGCAGTGCACTATAATTCACCCCTCCATTTT.

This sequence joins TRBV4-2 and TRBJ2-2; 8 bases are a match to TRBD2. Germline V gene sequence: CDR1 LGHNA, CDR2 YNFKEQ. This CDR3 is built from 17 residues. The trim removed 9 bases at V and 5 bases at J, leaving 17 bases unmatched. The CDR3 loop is CASNQDSSGWITGELFF. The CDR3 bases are TGTGCCAGTAACCAAGATTCTAGCGGGTGGATTACCGGGGAGCTGTTTTTT.

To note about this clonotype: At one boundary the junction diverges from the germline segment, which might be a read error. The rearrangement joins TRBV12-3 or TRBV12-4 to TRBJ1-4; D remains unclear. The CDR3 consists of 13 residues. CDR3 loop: CASTFLAVEKPFF. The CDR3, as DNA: TGTGCCAGCACCTTTCTAGCAGTCGAAAAACCGTTTTTT.

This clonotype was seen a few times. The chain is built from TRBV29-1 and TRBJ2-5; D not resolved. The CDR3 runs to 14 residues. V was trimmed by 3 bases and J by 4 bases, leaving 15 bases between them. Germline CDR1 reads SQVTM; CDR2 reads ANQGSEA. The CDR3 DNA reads TGCAGCGTTGACCGAGGAAGTCTAGGAGAGACCCAGTACTTC. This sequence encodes CSVDRGSLGETQYF.

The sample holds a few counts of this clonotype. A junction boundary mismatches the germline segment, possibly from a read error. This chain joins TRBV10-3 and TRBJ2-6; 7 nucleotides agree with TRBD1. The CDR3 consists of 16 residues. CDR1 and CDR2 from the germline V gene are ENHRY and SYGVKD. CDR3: CAISDLGGAGANVLTF. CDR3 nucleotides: TGTGCTATCAGTGATCTAGGGGGCGCTGGGGCCAACGTCCTGACATTC.

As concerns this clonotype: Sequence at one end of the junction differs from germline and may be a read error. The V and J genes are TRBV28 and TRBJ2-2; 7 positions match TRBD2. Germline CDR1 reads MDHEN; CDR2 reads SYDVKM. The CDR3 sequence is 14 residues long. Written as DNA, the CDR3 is TGTGCCAGCACCCAGGGAGGGAAGACCGGGGAGTTGTTTTTT. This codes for CASTQGGKTGELFF.

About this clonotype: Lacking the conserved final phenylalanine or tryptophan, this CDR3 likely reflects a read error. This CDR3 reads CAISESDSLNTEAFL. CDR3 bases: TGTGCCATCAGTGAGTCGGACAGCTTGAACACTGAAGCTTTCCTT. V and J are TRBV10-3 and TRBJ1-1; a weak D match, TRBD1 (6 bases). The V gene's germline CDR1 is ENHRY and CDR2 SYGVKD. The CDR3 has 15 residues. Trimming removed 0 bases at V and 0 bases at J, with 8 bases between.

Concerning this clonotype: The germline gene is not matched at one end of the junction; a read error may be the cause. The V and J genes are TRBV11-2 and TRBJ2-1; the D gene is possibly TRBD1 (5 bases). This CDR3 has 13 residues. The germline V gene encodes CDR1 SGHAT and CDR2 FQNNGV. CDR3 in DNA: TGTGCCAGCAGCAGGGGCTCCTACAATGAGCGGTTCTTC. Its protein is CASSRGSYNERFF.

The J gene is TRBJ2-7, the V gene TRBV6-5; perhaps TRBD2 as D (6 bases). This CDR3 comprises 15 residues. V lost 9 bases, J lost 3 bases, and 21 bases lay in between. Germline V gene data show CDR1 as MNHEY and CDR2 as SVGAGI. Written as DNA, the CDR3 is TGTGCCAGTACTTACTCGAGGCGGGGCTACTACGAGCAGTACTTC. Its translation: CASTYSRRGYYEQYF.

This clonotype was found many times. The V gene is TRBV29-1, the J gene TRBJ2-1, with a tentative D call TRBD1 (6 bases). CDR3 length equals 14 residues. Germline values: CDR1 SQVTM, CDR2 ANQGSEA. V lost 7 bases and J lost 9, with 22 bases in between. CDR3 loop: CSATSQGRVGEQFF. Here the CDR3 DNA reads TGCAGCGCCACCTCGCAGGGGCGCGTAGGTGAGCAGTTCTTC.

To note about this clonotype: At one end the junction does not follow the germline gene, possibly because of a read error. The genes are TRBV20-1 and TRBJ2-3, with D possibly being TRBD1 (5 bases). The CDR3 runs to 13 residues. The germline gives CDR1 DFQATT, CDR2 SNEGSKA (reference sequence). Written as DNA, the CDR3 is TGTAGTGCTCCGACAGAGGGCACAGATACGCAGTATTTT. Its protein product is CSAPTEGTDTQYF.

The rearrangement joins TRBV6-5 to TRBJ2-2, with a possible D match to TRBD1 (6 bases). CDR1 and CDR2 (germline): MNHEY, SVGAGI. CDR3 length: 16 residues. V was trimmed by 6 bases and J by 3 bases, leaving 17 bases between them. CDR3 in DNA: TGTGCCAGCAGACTCACAGGGATAGGGTACACCGGGGAGCTGTTTTTT. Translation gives CASRLTGIGYTGELFF.